The entry that follows covers one T cell receptor beta chain sequence. Its specificity is unknown. These data belong to a study of cytomegalovirus exposure and HLA in healthy donors. Use of 60 Vbeta and 13 Jbeta primers characterized the PCR. The repertoire was sequenced with immunoSEQ multiplex PCR; TCRdb's copy has only in-frame clones and lacks some. The sample holds a few hundred thousand clones, 85% to 90% seen once. Germline CDR1 is LNHNV and CDR2 is YYDKDF (reference sequence). Germline trimming cut 9 bases from V and 8 bases from J; bases unmatched to any gene: 16. The CDR3 sequence is 16 residues long. Findings and caveats of the study: In an earlier analysis, about 90% or about 30%: the productive usage of most TCR beta V segments. There were several of the most significant clusters that appeared linked to common viral pathogens in a later analysis.

The sequence was collected from a woman aged 18-29 years in good health and CMV-seronegative. The rearrangement uses TRBV15 and TRBJ1-2, with 12 positions matching TRBD1. The material sequenced was PBMCs. DNA for the CDR3: TGTGCCACTTCAAGGGAGGTGGGACAGGGGGCGGGAGGCTACACCTTC. Translation: CATSREVGQGAGGYTF.